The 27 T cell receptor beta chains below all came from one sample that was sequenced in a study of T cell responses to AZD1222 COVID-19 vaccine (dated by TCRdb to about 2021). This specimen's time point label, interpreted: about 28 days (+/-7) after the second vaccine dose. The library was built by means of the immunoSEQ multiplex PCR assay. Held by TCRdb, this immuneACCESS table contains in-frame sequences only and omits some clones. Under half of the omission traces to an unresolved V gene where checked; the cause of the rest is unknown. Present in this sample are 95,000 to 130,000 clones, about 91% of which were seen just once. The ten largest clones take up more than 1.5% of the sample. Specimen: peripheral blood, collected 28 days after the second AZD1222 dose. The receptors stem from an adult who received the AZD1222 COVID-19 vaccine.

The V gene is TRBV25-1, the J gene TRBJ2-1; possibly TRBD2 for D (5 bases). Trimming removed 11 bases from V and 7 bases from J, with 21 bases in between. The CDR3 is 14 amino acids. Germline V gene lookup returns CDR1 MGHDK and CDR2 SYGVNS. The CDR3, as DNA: TGTGCCGGCCACAGCGGACGCGCTTTGAATGAGCAGTTCTTC. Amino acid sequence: CAGHSGRALNEQFF.

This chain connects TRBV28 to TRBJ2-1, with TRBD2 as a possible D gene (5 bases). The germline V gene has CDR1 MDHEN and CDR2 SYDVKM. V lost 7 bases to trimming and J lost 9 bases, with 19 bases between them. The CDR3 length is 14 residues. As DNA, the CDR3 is TGTGCCAGCACCGCGGATAGGGCTACTAGTGAGCAGTTCTTC. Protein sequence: CASTADRATSEQFF.

The chain's CDR3 is CASSPGQGVRSPLHF. The CDR3 DNA follows: TGTGCCAGCTCACCGGGACAGGGGGTGCGTTCACCCCTCCACTTT. This chain uses TRBV18 with TRBJ1-6; 11 bases are a match to TRBD1. CDR3 length equals 15 residues. Unmatched junction bases numbered 4, after V lost 3 bases and J lost 9 bases. Germline V CDR1 and CDR2: KGHSH, LQKENI. Complete variable domain (other parts from reference TRBV18 and TRBJ1-6): NAGVMQNPRHLVRRRGQEARLRCSPMKGHSHVYWYRQLPEEGLKFMVYLQKENIIDESGMPKERFSAEFPKEGPSILRIQQVVRGDSAAYFCASSPGQGVRSPLHFGNGTRLTVT.

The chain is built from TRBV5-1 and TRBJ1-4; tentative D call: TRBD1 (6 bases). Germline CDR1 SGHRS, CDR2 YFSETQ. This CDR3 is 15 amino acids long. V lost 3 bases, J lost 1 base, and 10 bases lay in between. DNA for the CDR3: TGCGCCAGCAGCTACTCAGGGGTAACTAATGAAAAACTGTTTTTT. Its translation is CASSYSGVTNEKLFF.

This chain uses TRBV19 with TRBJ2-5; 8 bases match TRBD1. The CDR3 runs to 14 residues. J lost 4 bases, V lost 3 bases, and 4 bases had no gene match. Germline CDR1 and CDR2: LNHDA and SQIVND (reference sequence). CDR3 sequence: CASSMRQGPETQYF. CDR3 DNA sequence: TGTGCCAGTAGTATGCGACAGGGGCCAGAGACCCAGTACTTC.

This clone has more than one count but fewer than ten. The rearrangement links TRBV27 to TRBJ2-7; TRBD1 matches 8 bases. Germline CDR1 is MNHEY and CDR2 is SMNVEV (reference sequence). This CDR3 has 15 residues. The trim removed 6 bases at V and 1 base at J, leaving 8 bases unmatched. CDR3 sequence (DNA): TGTGCCAGCAGACCCCGACAGGGGACGTCCTACGAGCAGTACTTC. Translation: CASRPRQGTSYEQYF.

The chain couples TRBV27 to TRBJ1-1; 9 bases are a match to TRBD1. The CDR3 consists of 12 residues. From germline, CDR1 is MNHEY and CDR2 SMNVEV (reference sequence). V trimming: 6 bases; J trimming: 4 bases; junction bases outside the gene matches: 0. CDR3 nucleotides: TGTGCCAGCAGGACAGGGGGCACTGAAGCTTTCTTT. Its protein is CASRTGGTEAFF.

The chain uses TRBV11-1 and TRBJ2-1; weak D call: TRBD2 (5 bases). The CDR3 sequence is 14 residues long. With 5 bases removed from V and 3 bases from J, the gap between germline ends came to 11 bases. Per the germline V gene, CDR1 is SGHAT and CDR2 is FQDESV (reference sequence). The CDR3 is CASSPFTSYNEQFF. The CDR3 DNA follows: TGTGCCAGCAGCCCCTTTACTAGCTACAATGAGCAGTTCTTC.

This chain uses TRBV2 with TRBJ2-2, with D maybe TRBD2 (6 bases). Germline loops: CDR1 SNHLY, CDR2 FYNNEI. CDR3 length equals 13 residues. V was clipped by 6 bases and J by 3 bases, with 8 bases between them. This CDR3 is CASRDYYTGELFF. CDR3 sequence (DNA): TGTGCCAGCAGGGACTATTACACCGGGGAGCTGTTTTTT.

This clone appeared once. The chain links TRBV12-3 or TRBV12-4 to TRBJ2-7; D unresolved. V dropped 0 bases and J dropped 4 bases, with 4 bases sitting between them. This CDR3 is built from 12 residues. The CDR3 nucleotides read TGTGCCAGCAGTTTAGCTTTATACGAGCAGTACTTC. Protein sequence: CASSLALYEQYF.

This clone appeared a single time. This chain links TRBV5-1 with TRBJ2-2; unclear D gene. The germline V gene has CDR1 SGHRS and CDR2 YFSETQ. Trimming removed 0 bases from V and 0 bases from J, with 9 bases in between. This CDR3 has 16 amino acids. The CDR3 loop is CASSLAPGSNTGELFF. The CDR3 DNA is TGCGCCAGCAGCTTGGCGCCGGGCTCGAACACCGGGGAGCTGTTTTTT.

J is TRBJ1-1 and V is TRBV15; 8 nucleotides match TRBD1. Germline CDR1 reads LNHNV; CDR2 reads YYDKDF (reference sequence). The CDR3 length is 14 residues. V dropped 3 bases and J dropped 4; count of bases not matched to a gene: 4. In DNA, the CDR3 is TGTGCCACCAGCAGCTATACAGGGGGCACTGAAGCTTTCTTT. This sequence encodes CATSSYTGGTEAFF. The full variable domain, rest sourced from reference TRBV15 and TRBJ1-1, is DAMVIQNPRYQVTQFGKPVTLSCSQTLNHNVMYWYQQKSSQAPKLLFHYYDKDFNNEADTPDNFQSRRPNTSFCFLDIRSPGLGDTAMYLCATSSYTGGTEAFFGQGTRLTVV.

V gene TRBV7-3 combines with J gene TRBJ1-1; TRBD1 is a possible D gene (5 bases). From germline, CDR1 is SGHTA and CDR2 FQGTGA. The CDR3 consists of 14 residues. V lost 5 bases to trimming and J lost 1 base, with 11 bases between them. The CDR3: CASSPAGTNTEAFF. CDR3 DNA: TGTGCCAGCAGCCCCGCGGGGACGAACACTGAAGCTTTCTTT. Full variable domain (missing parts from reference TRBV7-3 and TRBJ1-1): GAGVSQTPSNKVTEKGKYVELRCDPISGHTALYWYRQSLGQGPEFLIYFQGTGAADDSGLPNDRFFAVRPEGSVSTLKIQRTERGDSAVYLCASSPAGTNTEAFFGQGTRLTVV.

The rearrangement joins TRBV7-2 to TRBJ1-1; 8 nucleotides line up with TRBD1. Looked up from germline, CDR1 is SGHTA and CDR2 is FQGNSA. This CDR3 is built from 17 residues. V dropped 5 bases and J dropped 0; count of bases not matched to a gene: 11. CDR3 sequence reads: CASSRRAGTGVNTEAFF. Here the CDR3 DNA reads TGTGCCAGCAGCCGCAGAGCCGGGACAGGAGTGAACACTGAAGCTTTCTTT.

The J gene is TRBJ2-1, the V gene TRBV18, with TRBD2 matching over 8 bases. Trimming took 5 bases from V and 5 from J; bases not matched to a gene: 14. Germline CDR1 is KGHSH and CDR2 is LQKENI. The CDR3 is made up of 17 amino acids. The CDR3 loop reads CASSWISLTSADNEQFF. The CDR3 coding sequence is TGTGCCAGCTCATGGATTTCCTTGACTAGCGCAGACAATGAGCAGTTCTTC. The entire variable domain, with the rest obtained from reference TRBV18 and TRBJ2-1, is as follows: NAGVMQNPRHLVRRRGQEARLRCSPMKGHSHVYWYRQLPEEGLKFMVYLQKENIIDESGMPKERFSAEFPKEGPSILRIQQVVRGDSAAYFCASSWISLTSADNEQFFGPGTRLTVL.

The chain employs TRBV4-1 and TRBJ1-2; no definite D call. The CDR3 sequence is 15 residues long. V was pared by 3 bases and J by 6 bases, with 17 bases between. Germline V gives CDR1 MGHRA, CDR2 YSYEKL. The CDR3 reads CASSQTTTERDGYTF. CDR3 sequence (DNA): TGCGCCAGCAGCCAGACGACTACGGAGAGGGATGGCTACACCTTC.

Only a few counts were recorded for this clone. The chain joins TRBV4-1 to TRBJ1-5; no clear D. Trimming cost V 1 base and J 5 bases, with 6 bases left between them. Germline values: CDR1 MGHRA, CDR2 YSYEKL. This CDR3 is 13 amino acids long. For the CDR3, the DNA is TGCGCCAGCAGCCAAGTACGGCATCAGCCCCAGCATTTT. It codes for CASSQVRHQPQHF.

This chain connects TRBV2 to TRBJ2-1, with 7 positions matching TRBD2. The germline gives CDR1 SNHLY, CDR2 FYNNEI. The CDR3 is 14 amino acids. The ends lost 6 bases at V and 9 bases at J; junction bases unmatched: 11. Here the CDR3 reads CASRVLAGVVEQFF. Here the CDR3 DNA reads TGTGCCAGCAGGGTATTGGCGGGAGTGGTTGAGCAGTTCTTC.

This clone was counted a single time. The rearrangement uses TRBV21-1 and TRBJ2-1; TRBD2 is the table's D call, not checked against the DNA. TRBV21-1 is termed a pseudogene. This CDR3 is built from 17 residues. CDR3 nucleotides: TGTGCCAGCAGCGGGTACCAGAGCGGGAGGGTTAACAATGAGCAGTTCTTC. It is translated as CASSGYQSGRVNNEQFF.

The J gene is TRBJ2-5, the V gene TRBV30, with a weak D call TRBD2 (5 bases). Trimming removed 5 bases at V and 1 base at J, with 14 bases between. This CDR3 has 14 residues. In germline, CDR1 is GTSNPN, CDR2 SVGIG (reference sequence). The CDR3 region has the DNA TGTGCCTGGGGATTCGCGGGCAGCCAAGAGACCCAGTACTTC. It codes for CAWGFAGSQETQYF.

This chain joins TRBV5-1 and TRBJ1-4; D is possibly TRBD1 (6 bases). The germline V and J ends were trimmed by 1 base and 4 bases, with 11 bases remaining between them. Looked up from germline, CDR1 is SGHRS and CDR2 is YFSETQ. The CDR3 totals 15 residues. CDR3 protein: CASSLNGGLNEKLFF. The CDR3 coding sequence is TGCGCCAGCAGCTTGAATGGGGGGCTTAATGAAAAACTGTTTTTT.

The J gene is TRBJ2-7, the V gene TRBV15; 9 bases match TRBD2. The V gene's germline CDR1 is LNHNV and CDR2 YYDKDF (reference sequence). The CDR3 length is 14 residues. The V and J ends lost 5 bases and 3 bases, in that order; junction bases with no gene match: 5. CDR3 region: CATSSGAGGYEQYF. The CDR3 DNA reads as TGTGCCACCAGCTCAGGAGCGGGAGGCTACGAGCAGTACTTC.

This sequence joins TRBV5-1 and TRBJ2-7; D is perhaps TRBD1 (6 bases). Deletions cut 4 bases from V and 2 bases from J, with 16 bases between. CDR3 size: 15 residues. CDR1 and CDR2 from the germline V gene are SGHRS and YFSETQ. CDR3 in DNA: TGCGCCAGCAGCGCGGTACAGGGAACGGCCTACGAGCAGTACTTC. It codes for CASSAVQGTAYEQYF.

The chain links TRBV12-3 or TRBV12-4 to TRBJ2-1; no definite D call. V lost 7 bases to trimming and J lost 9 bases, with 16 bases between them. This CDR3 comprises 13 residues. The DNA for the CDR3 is TGTGCCAGCACCTCCTGGGAAGGAACTGAGCAGTTCTTC. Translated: CASTSWEGTEQFF.

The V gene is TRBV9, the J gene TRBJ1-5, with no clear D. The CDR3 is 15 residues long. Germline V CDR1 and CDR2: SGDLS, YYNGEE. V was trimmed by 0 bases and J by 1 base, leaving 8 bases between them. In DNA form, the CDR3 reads TGTGCCAGCAGCGTAGATGTAGGAAGCAATCAGCCCCAGCATTTT. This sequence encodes CASSVDVGSNQPQHF. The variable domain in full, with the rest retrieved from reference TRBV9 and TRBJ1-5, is DSGVTQTPKHLITATGQRVTLRCSPRSGDLSVYWYQQSLDQGLQFLIQYYNGEERAKGNILERFSAQQFPDLHSELNLSSLELGDSALYFCASSVDVGSNQPQHFGDGTRLSIL.

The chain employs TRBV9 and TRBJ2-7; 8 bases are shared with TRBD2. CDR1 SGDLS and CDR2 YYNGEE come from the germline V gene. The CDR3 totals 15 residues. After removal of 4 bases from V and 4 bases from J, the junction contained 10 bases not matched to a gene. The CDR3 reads CASSHGAGRDYEQYF. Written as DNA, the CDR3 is TGTGCCAGCAGCCACGGGGCCGGGAGGGATTACGAGCAGTACTTC. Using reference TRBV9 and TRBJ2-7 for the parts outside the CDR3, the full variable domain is DSGVTQTPKHLITATGQRVTLRCSPRSGDLSVYWYQQSLDQGLQFLIQYYNGEERAKGNILERFSAQQFPDLHSELNLSSLELGDSALYFCASSHGAGRDYEQYFGPGTRLTVT.

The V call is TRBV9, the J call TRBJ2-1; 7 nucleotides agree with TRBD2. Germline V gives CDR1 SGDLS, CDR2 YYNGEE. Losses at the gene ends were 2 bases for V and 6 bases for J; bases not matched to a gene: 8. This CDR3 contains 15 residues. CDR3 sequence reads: CASSVSTSALNEQFF. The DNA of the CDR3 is TGTGCCAGCAGCGTTAGTACTAGCGCGCTCAATGAGCAGTTCTTC.